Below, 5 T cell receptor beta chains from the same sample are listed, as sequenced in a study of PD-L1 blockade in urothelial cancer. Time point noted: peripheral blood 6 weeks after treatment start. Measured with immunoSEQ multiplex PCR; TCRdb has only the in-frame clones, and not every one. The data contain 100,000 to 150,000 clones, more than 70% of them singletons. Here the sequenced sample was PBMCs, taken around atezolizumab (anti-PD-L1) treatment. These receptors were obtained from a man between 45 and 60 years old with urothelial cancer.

The CDR3 is CASSPRTSGTYEQYF. The DNA for the CDR3 is TGTGCCAGCTCACCCAGGACTAGCGGAACCTACGAGCAGTACTTC. V gene TRBV18 combines with J gene TRBJ2-7, with 10 bases fitting TRBD2. This CDR3 spans 15 amino acids. V shed 3 bases and J 2 bases; nucleotides not matched to a gene: 4. Germline V gene data show CDR1 as KGHSH and CDR2 as LQKENI.

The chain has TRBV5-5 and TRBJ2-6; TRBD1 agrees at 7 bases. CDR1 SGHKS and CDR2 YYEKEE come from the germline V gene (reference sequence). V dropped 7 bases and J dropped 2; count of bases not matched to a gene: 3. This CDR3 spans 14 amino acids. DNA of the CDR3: TGTGCCAGCTCCACAGGGGCTGGGGCCAACGTCCTGACTTTC. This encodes CASSTGAGANVLTF.

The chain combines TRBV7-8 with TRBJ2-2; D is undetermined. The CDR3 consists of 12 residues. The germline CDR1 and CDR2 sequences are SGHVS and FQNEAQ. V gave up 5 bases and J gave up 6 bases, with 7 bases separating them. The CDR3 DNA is TGTGCCAGCAGCCCCGGTCCCGGGGAGCTGTTTTTT. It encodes CASSPGPGELFF.

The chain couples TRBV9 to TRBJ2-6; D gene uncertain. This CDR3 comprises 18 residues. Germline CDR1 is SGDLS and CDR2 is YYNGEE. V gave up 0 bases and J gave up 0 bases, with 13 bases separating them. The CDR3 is CASSVGSFRSSGANVLTF. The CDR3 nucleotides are TGTGCCAGCAGCGTAGGTTCGTTCCGGTCCTCTGGGGCCAACGTCCTGACTTTC. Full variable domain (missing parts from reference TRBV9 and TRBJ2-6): DSGVTQTPKHLITATGQRVTLRCSPRSGDLSVYWYQQSLDQGLQFLIQYYNGEERAKGNILERFSAQQFPDLHSELNLSSLELGDSALYFCASSVGSFRSSGANVLTFGAGSRLTVL.

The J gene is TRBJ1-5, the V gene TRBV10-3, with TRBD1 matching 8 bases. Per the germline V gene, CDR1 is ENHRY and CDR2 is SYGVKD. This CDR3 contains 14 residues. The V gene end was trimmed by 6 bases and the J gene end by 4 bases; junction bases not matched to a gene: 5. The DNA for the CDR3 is TGTGCCATCAGCAACAGGGGGGATAATCAGCCCCAGCATTTT. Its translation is CAISNRGDNQPQHF.